Described below is a single TCR beta chain sequence and its context. This clonotype showed up just a few times. Its antigen has not been determined. The record has no base qualities; no much larger clone is one base away. The CDR3 sequence holds 14 residues, the cysteine and phenylalanine included. The CDR3 DNA has 42 bases and is translated from base 1. Via the germline V gene (reference sequence), CDR1 is DFQATT and CDR2 SNEGSKA. V is trimmed back by 3 bases and J by 2 bases, and the junction contains 5 bases that no gene match accounts for. In light of the paper, this sample's treatment or condition label describes: allogeneic hematopoietic cell transplantation with graft depleted of TCRalphabeta T cells and CD19 B cells. Transplant recipients were children who received TCRalphabeta/CD19-depleted allogeneic hematopoietic cell grafts. This entry belongs to a study of T-cell reconstitution after alpha-beta-depleted transplantation in children (dated by TCRdb to about 2016). Notes on the research overall: The study quantitatively tracked T-cell immune reconstitution after TCRalphabeta/CD19-depleted allogeneic hematopoietic cell transplantation in children using TCR repertoire profiling. General findings and caveats noted by the study authors: The apparently early recovery of alphabetaT-cell counts about two months after transplant reportedly depended on only several hundred rapidly expanded clones that came from non-depleted graft cells. The frequencies of hyperexpanded clones fell over the following months, and after one year, T-cell counts and TCRbeta diversity were mostly attributed to newly produced T cells. In some patients, high TCRbeta diversity at day 60 was attributed to recipient T cells and intrathymic progenitors that had survived conditioning.

The receptor library was made with PCR. Sequenced using an Illumina HiSeq 2500. TCR library preparation used molecular barcoding, with unique molecular identifiers applied to normalize quantification of the TCRbeta repertoire. Starting from the raw public reads, TCRdb applied fastp trimming at Q25, assembled clones with MiXCR and retained in-frame beta chains. Records with the same CDR3 protein are collapsed into one entry carrying the most frequent genes and DNA. A total of about 1,000,000 distinct CDR3 sequences appear in this sample, about 29% of them only once. Roughly 30% of the sample comes from the top ten.

This chain joins TRBV20-1 to TRBJ2-7; 9 bases in the junction line up with TRBD1. The receptor was derived from a boy less than two years old who had a stem cell transplant for SCID, so the T cells may come from the graft donor. Sequencing used PBMCs, mostly from graft donor cells, obtained 360 days after TCRalphabeta/CD19-depleted stem cell transplant. The nucleotide sequence is given as TGCAGTGCTAGTCCGGGACAGGGACCCTACGAGCAGTACTTC. It codes for CSASPGQGPYEQYF.